The 4 T cell receptor beta chains below come from one sample, sequenced in a study of CD8 T cells in Susac syndrome. Reverse transcription used about 0.5 to 1 ug RNA and random hexamers. TCRdb itself ran the immunoSEQ multiplex PCR reads through MiXCR, one entry per CDR3 protein. Counted here are approximately 150,000 distinct CDR3 sequences, about 94% occurring once; the ten biggest clones make up around 0.1%. The specimen sequenced was CD4+ T cells from PBMCs. The receptor set was obtained from a human donor with multiple sclerosis.

A few counts support this clonotype. Its ends do not fully match the called genes, so a read error is possible. The chain has TRBV7-7 and TRBJ2-5, with 9 bases aligning to TRBD1. The germline V gene encodes CDR1 SSHAT and CDR2 FNYEAQ (reference sequence). The CDR3 totals 13 residues. CDR3 coding DNA: TGTGCTAGCAGCTTACAGGGGGCTGAGACCCAGTACTTC. Translating it yields CASSLQGAETQYF.

The V call is TRBV11-2, the J call TRBJ2-7, with D unclear. CDR3 length: 15 residues. Trimming pared 0 bases from V and 0 bases from J, leaving 9 bases between. CDR1 is SGHAT and CDR2 is FQNNGV in the germline V gene. The CDR3 sequence: CASSLDSRSSYEQYF. CDR3 coding DNA: TGTGCCAGCAGCTTAGATAGTAGGAGCTCCTACGAGCAGTACTTC.

This chain links TRBV4-1 with TRBJ1-2; no reliable D call. Germline V gene lookup returns CDR1 MGHRA and CDR2 YSYEKL. V was clipped by 4 bases and J by 5 bases, with 17 bases between them. This CDR3 is 15 amino acids long. CDR3 nucleotide sequence: TGCGCCAGCAGCCGGGAAGTTCCCGTTACGTATGGCTACACCTTC. The encoded protein is CASSREVPVTYGYTF.

This clonotype appeared a few times. This chain joins TRBV6-1 and TRBJ2-4; D may be TRBD1 (5 bases). Looked up from germline, CDR1 is MNHNS and CDR2 is SASEGT. The CDR3 consists of 15 residues. V lost 5 bases and J lost 0, with 11 bases in between. The DNA of the CDR3 is TGTGCCAGCAGTACCAATAGGGGAGCCAAAAACATTCAGTACTTC. It specifies CASSTNRGAKNIQYF.